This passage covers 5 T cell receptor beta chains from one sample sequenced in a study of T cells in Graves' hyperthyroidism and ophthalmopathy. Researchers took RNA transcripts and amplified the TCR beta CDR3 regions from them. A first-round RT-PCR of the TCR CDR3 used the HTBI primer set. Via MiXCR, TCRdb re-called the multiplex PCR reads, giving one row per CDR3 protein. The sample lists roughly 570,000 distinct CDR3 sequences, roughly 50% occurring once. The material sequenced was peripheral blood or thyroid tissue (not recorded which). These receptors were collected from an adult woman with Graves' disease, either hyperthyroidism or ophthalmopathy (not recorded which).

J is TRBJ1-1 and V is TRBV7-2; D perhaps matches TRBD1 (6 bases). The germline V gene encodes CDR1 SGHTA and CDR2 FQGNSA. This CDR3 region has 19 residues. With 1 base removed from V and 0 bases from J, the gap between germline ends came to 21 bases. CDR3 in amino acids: CASSLVRGDYGYMNTEAFF. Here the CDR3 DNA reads TGTGCCAGCAGCTTAGTCAGGGGCGACTATGGCTACATGAACACTGAAGCTTTCTTT.

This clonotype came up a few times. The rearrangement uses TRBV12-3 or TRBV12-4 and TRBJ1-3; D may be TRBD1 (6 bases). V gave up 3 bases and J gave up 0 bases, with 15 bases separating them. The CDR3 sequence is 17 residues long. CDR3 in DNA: TGTGCCAGCAGTTTTTCGATCGCCAGGGGCTCTGGAAACACCATATATTTT. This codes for CASSFSIARGSGNTIYF.

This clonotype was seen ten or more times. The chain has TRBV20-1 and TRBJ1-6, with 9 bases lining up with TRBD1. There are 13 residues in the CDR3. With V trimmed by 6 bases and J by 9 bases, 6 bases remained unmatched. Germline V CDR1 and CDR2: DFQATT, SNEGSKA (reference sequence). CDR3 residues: CSASQGASSPLHF. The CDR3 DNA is TGCAGTGCCTCACAGGGGGCGAGTTCACCCCTCCACTTT.

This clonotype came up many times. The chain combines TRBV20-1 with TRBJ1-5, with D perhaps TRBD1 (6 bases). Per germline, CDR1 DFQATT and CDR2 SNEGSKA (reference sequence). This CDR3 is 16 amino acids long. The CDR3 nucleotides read TGCAGCGCCGGACGACGCGGGGGCCGCGGCAATCAGCCCCAGCATTTT. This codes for CSAGRRGGRGNQPQHF.

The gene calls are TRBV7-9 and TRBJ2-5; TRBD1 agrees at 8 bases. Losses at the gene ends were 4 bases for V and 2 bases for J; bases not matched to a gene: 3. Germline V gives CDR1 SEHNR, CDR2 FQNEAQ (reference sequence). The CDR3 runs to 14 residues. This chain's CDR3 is CASSSRTGQETQYF. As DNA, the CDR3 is TGTGCCAGCAGCTCACGGACAGGGCAAGAGACCCAGTACTTC.